Listed below are T cell receptor beta chains from one sample, sequenced in a study of STAT3 mutations in large granular lymphocyte leukemia. Libraries were prepared by immunoSEQ multiplex PCR; TCRdb keeps only in-frame clonotypes and omits some of them. This table has about 16,000 clones, 84% appearing once. Sequenced: peripheral blood mononuclear cells. Receptor source: a man over 45 with T-cell large granular lymphocyte leukemia. Some clones in this sample may be carry-over from other donors' samples. Both conserved end residues are part of each CDR3. D genes are given only for firm matches. The listing skips clone size in some rows; elsewhere it reads once, few, many or a size class.

DNA: TGTGCCAGCAGCCGGCAGGTGGCAAATCAGCCCCAGCATTTT; CDR3: CASSRQVANQPQHF; V: TRBV5-6; J: TRBJ1-5; length: 14; D: .; size: .
DNA: TGTGCCAGCAGCTCGCAGGCTCAGCCCCAGCATTTT; CDR3: CASSSQAQPQHF; V: TRBV28; J: TRBJ1-5; length: 12; D: .; size: .
DNA: TGTGCCAGCAGCCCCGCCGGGGCGGGAGGCTACACCTTC; CDR3: CASSPAGAGGYTF; V: TRBV9; J: TRBJ1-2; length: 13; D: .; size: few
DNA: TGTGCCATCAGCCCGTGGGGGAATAATTCACCCCTCCACTTT; CDR3: CAISPWGNNSPLHF; V: TRBV10-3; J: TRBJ1-6; length: 14; D: .; size: .
DNA: TGTGCCAGCAGCCCAGCCCCCCTCGAGACTAACTATGGCTACACCTTC; CDR3: CASSPAPLETNYGYTF; V: TRBV7-9; J: TRBJ1-2; length: 16; D: .; size: .
DNA: TGCGCCAGCAGCCAAGATCAGGTCTACAATGAGCAGTTCTTC; CDR3: CASSQDQVYNEQFF; V: TRBV4-3; J: TRBJ2-1; length: 14; D: .; size: .
DNA: TGCAGCGTCGAAAACAGGGGCGCAGATACGCAGTATTTT; CDR3: CSVENRGADTQYF; V: TRBV29-1; J: TRBJ2-3; length: 13; D: TRBD1; size: few
DNA: TGTGCCAGCAGCTCCCGGGACAGGGGACCTGGTCACGCTGAAGCTTTCTTT; CDR3: CASSSRDRGPGHAEAFF; V: TRBV9; J: TRBJ1-1; length: 17; D: TRBD1; size: .
DNA: TGTGCCAGCAGCGTAGGGACAGGGAACTATGGCTACACCTTC; CDR3: CASSVGTGNYGYTF; V: TRBV9; J: TRBJ1-2; length: 14; D: TRBD1; size: .
DNA: TGTGCCAGCAGCTCAGACTACGAGCAGTACTTC; CDR3: CASSSDYEQYF; V: TRBV7-8; J: TRBJ2-7; length: 11; D: .; size: few